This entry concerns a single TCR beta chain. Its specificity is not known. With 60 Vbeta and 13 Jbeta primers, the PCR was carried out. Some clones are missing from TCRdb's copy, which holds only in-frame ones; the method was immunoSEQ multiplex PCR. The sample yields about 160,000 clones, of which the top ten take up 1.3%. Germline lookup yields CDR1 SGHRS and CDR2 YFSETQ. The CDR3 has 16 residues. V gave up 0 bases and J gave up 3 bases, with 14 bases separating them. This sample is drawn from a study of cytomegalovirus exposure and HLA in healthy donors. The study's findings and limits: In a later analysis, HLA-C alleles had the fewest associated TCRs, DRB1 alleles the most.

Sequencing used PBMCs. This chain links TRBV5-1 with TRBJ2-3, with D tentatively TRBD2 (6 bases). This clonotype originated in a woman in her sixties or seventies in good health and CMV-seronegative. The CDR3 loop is CASSLGIAGRTDTQYF. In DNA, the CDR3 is TGCGCCAGCAGCTTGGGAATCGCGGGGCGGACAGATACGCAGTATTTT.